This T cell receptor beta chain was profiled in a study of T cell changes during pregnancy in multiple sclerosis. The V gene end was trimmed by 3 bases and the J gene end by 4 bases; junction bases not matched to a gene: 25. CDR1 and CDR2 (germline): WSHSY, SAAADI. The CDR3 length is 22 residues. Only in-frame clones appear in the TCRdb table, and some are missing; sequencing was by immunoSEQ multiplex PCR. The table records about 80,000 clones, about 92% of them present only once. Sequenced here: peripheral blood, sampled before pregnancy. The TCR sequence derives from a female donor with multiple sclerosis, enrolled in a pregnancy study. This chain joins TRBV10-2 and TRBJ2-3; the match to TRBD1 covers 10 bases. CDR3 sequence reads: CASSDQLRKRLWDRGWPDTQYF. The CDR3, as DNA: TGCGCCAGCAGTGACCAACTAAGGAAGCGGTTGTGGGACAGGGGTTGGCCAGATACGCAGTATTTT.